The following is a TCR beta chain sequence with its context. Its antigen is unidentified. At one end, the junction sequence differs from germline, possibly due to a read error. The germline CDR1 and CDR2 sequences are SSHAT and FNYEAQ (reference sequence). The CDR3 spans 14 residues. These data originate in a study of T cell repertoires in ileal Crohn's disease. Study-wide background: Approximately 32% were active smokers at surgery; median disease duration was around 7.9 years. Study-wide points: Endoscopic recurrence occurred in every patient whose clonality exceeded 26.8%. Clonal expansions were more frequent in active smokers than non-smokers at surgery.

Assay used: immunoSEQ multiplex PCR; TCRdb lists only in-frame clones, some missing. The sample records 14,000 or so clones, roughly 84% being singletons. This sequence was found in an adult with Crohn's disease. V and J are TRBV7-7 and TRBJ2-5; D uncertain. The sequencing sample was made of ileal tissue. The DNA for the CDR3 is TGTGCTAGCAGCCCTCCGTGGCGGCAAGAGACCCAGTACTTC. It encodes CASSPPWRQETQYF.